This T cell receptor (beta chain) was identified during a study of shared clonotypes between healthy human individuals. Study results and limitations: A handful of donors showed sharing of about 4.7% of naive CD4 clonotypes. The diversity represented, both genetic and in exposure history, was limited by few donors. Memory subsets generally showed lower estimated richness than naive subsets.

Data came from immunoSEQ multiplex PCR; TCRdb stores just in-frame clones and leaves some out. The sample records some 2,100,000 clones, more than 85% being singletons. The germline V gene encodes CDR1 SGDLS and CDR2 YYNGEE. V lost 1 base and J 0 bases, leaving 5 bases between the germline ends. The CDR3 sequence is 13 residues long. CD45RO-negative, CCR7-selected cells formed the naive CD8 fraction, which excluded terminally differentiated effector memory CD45RA+ cells. A note on this clone: Its specificity is unknown. Other DNA sequences in this sample translate to the same CDR3.

This sequence joins TRBV9 and TRBJ2-7, with D unclear. This TCR was sampled from a man younger than 35 in good health. Some clones in this sample may be carry-over from other donors' samples. The specimen was naive CD8+ T cells from PBMCs. The CDR3 DNA sequence: TGTGCCAGCAGCGTAACTCCCTCCTACGAGCAGTACTTC. It yields the protein CASSVTPSYEQYF.